This TCR beta chain was observed in a study of cytomegalovirus exposure and HLA in healthy donors (dated by TCRdb to the late 2010s). For context, the study as a whole: An earlier analysis of several hundred of the donors reported approximately 290 Gb of sequence data and 100 million to 140 million unique TCR beta sequences from 150 million to 200 million T cells. Roughly 300 gigabases of sequencing data and tens of millions of unique TCR sequences were included in an early release covering several hundred HLA-typed donors. Among the approximately 430 genotyped donors, roughly 80% belonged to the genetic ancestry cluster associated with self-reported Caucasian donors. The aim of the study was to test whether cataloging public T cell receptors could identify signatures of past pathogen exposure. The study used immunosequencing to profile the T cell repertoires of approximately 690 subjects and linked those repertoires to cytomegalovirus serostatus. Besides the first cohort of approximately 670 subjects, a separate validation cohort made up of over a hundred different subjects was used. To predict cytomegalovirus infection status, the study brought together high-throughput TCR immunosequencing, statistical association of individual TCRs with disease status, and machine learning. To study patterns of TCR occurrence, a later analysis re-analyzed previously published TCR beta repertoires from more than 550 donors and added high-resolution HLA genotyping. The later analysis used no new phenotypic data to find candidate immune exposures, relying instead on TCR beta sequences and their occurrence across donors. To decide whether each TCR beta V gene segment behaved as functional or pseudogenic, an earlier analysis of some 540 of the donors relied on high-throughput TCR beta sequencing. Donor age, sex, ethnicity and CMV serostatus were collected together with the repertoire data. Genome-wide SNP genotypes for about 65% of the 666 donors were used in a later genetic analysis, which treated that subset as a discovery cohort. Every repertoire in the discovery cohort had been generated on one and the same sequencing platform. Both class I and class II loci were covered by HLA typing, at four-digit resolution. The number of typed donors differed by locus: about 620-640 for A, B, C, DRB1 and DQB1; some 500 for DQA1; 606 for DPA1; and 450 to 480 for DPB1. Four or five DR-DQ haplotypes were handled as single units for association and clustering because linkage in the cohort was strong. Across around 400 genotyped donors of the cohort, an average of about 250,000 unique TCR beta nucleotide sequences per donor were sequenced, and around 19% of those sequences were non-productive.

The cohort was made up of around 720 healthy bone marrow donors. At the time of sampling, all cohort members were nominally healthy, though unrecorded immune exposures were likely present. The donor tested CMV seronegative and was one of the 352 seronegative cohort members. A peripheral blood sample was collected from each donor, and TCR beta sequencing was performed on peripheral blood mononuclear cells. Genomic DNA extraction from the blood cell samples was performed with the Qiagen DNeasy Blood Extraction Kit. Concerning this clone: Its antigen is not yet known. No base quality values were provided; no much bigger clone lies one nucleotide off.

What the authors observed across the whole study: Most TCR sequences were observed very rarely across donors, whereas some public TCRs were present in many individuals. Cytomegalovirus status was reported to be diagnosed by the classifier with high specificity and sensitivity in both the original and validation cohorts. In the study, 150 to 200 TCR beta chains were listed as associated with cytomegalovirus. Correlated functional status among segregating V segments might be attributable to linkage disequilibrium, but an unknown experimental factor could not be ruled out. In an earlier analysis of 587 of the donors, most TCR beta V segments appeared in productive rearrangements about 87% or about 30% of the time, broadly matching IMGT annotations. A later analysis reported that several top co-occurrence clusters appeared linked to parvovirus B19, influenza, CMV and Epstein-Barr virus. In a later genetic analysis, a missense DCLRE1C variant was associated with V-gene and J-gene trimming of TCR beta chains, and the association was replicated in an independent cohort. The only immune exposure information available for the cohort was CMV serostatus. Compared with the roughly 720-donor mean, donors in an Asian-associated ancestry cluster had fewer N-insertions in productive TCRs, according to a later genetic analysis. Assigning TCR associations to individual alleles was difficult when HLA alleles, especially DR and DQ, strongly co-occurred. It was suggested by the authors that the approach could potentially be generalized to other disease states and immunological phenotypes. The earlier analysis of 587 of the donors excluded roughly 17 rarely observed V segments, including chromosome 9 orphons, because counts were too low. A cluster of highly shared sequence variants was judged likely to be a technical artifact of the sequencing pipeline. A later analysis found that most CMV-associated TCR beta chains appeared HLA-restricted, with HLA associations seemingly driven largely by CMV exposure. The 87-base-pair reads could not distinguish some IMGT-functional V segments, including TRBV6-2 and TRBV6-3, so those segments were excluded. A further reported finding was that TCR beta sequences accurately predicted the HLA-A and HLA-B alleles for most subjects in the first cohort. Only TCR beta chains were sequenced in this cohort, and the absence of alpha or paired-chain data limited detectable features. Because HLA typing was missing for some donors at each locus, association tests included only the typed subset. A later analysis associated roughly 17,000 TCR beta sequences with specific HLA alleles at a false discovery rate of 0.05. Compared with equally common non-associated chains, HLA-associated TCR beta chains in a later analysis were more clonally expanded and had lower generation probabilities. Sequencing depth was assumed to be roughly uniform across donors in the presence/absence analyses, though that assumption may not hold. In vitro tests confirmed that a few of the cytomegalovirus-associated TCR beta chains recognize cytomegalovirus antigens. In a later analysis, TCR association rates were found to vary across HLA loci, with the most associated TCRs seen for DRB1 alleles and the fewest for HLA-C alleles.

Trimming at the junction amounts to 8 bases on V and 7 bases on J, and the germline ends lie 28 bases apart. Its CDR3 holds 17 amino acids, cysteine through phenylalanine. Only CDR3 DNA is held: 51 bases, read in frame from base 1. The germline V gene (reference sequence) specifies MNHEY as CDR1 and SMNVEV as CDR2. Library preparation was by the immunoSEQ multiplex PCR assay. For the multiplex PCR, a mixture combining 60 forward primers for TCR Vbeta segments and 13 reverse primers for TCR Jbeta segments was used. The CDR3 region of rearranged TCR beta genes was amplified from genomic DNA by a multiplex PCR assay. Amplified TCR beta libraries were sequenced as 87-base-pair reads on the Illumina HiSeq System. On the authors' methods: Across the 700 or so repertoires, a later analysis counted around 80 million unique TCR beta chains, 8.5 million to 12 million of which were shared by at least two donors. A nearest-neighbor algorithm error-corrected the raw reads and collapsed the reads into unique sequences, merging closely related sequences to remove PCR and sequencing errors. To assign V, D and J gene segments, CDR3 sequences were aligned to IMGT reference sequences. For a sequence to be retained, a match of at least six nucleotides was required to both a V gene segment and a J gene segment. A rearrangement counted as productive if the CDR3 had no stop codons and remained in frame with V and J, and every other rearrangement counted as non-productive. CDR3 was defined by IMGT convention, running from the second conserved V-encoded cysteine to the conserved J-encoded phenylalanine. The earlier analysis of 587 of the donors excluded any sequence lacking an unambiguous match to a single V gene segment. An earlier analysis of a few hundred of the donors called V segments functional above 56.7% productive rearrangements and segregating when the between-donor standard deviation exceeded 5%. To diagnose cytomegalovirus status from the catalog of TCR beta chain sequences, a statistical classification framework was built. In a later analysis, V and J genes were assigned by comparing TCR nucleotide sequences against IMGT/GENE-DB human TR gene sequences. The TCRdist pipeline was used in a later analysis to assign CDR3 sequences and most-parsimonious VDJ recombination scenarios. In a later analysis, each TCR beta chain was defined by its CDR3 amino acid sequence together with its V-gene family, and reads without a unique V-gene family were excluded. In a later analysis, 450 to 600 highly shared, low-generation-probability nucleotide sequences were removed to address suspected cross-contamination and a sequencing artifact. A later analysis calculated a clonal expansion index for each public chain from normalized within-repertoire ranks of inferred template counts. A later analysis computed generation probabilities with a VDJ recombination model fitted to out-of-frame rearrangements, and checked the results against IGoR. Hypergeometric tests were used in a later analysis to score TCR-TCR, TCR-HLA and TCR-CMV co-occurrence, with a repertoire-size bias correction applied to the TCR pairs. In a later analysis, false discovery rates were estimated by permuting HLA or CMV assignments 20 times. In a later analysis, co-occurring TCRs were grouped using DBSCAN, and TCRdist sequence similarity was added for clustering within HLA-allele-positive subsets. Repertoires with fewer than 30,000 or more than 120,000 public chains, plus five repertoires with anomalous nucleotide sharing, were excluded from co-occurrence clustering. TCRdb took this table from immuneACCESS and kept in-frame rearrangements with V and J called. Such tables lack part of the clones; where checked against another copy, unresolved V genes explain under half of the gap, and the rest is unexplained. V and J calls and clone size are copied from that table; D and trimming were computed from the DNA. Within this sample are roughly 100,000 clones, with roughly 78% of them counted one time only. The ten biggest clones cover roughly 1.8% of the sample.

Sequences were obtained from PBMCs. The sequence links TRBV27 to TRBJ2-3, and possibly TRBD2, on 5 matching bases. The origin of this receptor is a woman aged 40 to 50 in good health and CMV-seronegative. The sequenced DNA is TGTGCCAGCCACTCTTACCCCGGCGGGCTAGGTGCCTATACGCAGTATTTT. Protein translation: CASHSYPGGLGAYTQYF.